Following are 8 T cell receptor beta chains from one sample sequenced in a study of metastatic and nonmetastatic thyroid tumors. Using MiXCR, TCRdb reanalyzed the PCR reads. This sample has under 25,000 clones, with around 20% found just once. All patients were treatment-naive before thyroid surgery. Sample: blood. These receptors all come from a female donor with papillary thyroid cancer or a benign thyroid nodule (not recorded which). Some clones in this sample may be carry-over from other donors' samples.

There are a few counts of this clone. The rearrangement links TRBV6-1 to TRBJ2-5; 9 bases fit TRBD1. V gave up 7 bases and J gave up 5 bases; unmatched junction bases: 8. This CDR3 region has 14 residues. Germline V gene data show CDR1 as MNHNS and CDR2 as SASEGT. CDR3 residues: CASKPGQGVETQYF. DNA for the CDR3: TGTGCCAGCAAACCGGGACAGGGTGTCGAGACCCAGTACTTC.

This clone was detected a few times. At the DNA level, this CDR3 is encoded by other sequences in the same sample as well. The chain combines TRBV2 with TRBJ2-7, with 7 nucleotides matching TRBD1. The germline CDR1 and CDR2 sequences are SNHLY and FYNNEI. This CDR3 region has 13 residues. The V and J ends lost 4 bases and 7 bases, in that order; junction bases with no gene match: 7. CDR3 loop: CASSGTGGGEQYF. For the CDR3, the DNA is TGTGCCAGCAGTGGGACAGGAGGTGGAGAGCAGTACTTC.

This clone was recorded at least ten times. The CDR3 here is CSVEEGSSNYGYTF. CDR3 DNA: TGCAGCGTTGAAGAAGGTTCGTCTAACTATGGCTACACCTTC. The V gene is TRBV29-1, the J gene TRBJ1-2; D not certain. This CDR3 region has 14 residues. CDR1 and CDR2 (germline): SQVTM, ANQGSEA. Trimming removed 0 bases at V and 0 bases at J, with 8 bases between.

Turning to this clone: Given a much more abundant clone one base away, this may be a read error. The gene calls are TRBV20-1 and TRBJ2-3; D possibly matches TRBD1 or TRBD2 (7 bases each). The germline V gene encodes CDR1 DFQATT and CDR2 SNEGSKA (reference sequence). The CDR3 is made up of 14 amino acids. In nucleotides, the CDR3 is TGCAGTGCTAACAGGGGAGGGAGCACAGATACGCAGTGTTTT. It specifies CSANRGGSTDTQCF.

At least ten counts were recorded for this clone. The V and J genes are TRBV3-1 and TRBJ2-2, with D uncertain. V was trimmed by 1 base and J by 5 bases, leaving 8 bases between them. This CDR3 contains 14 residues. Germline V CDR1 and CDR2: LGHDT, YNNKEL (reference sequence). The CDR3 loop reads CASSQGAWTGELFF. CDR3 coding DNA: TGTGCCAGCAGCCAAGGGGCCTGGACCGGGGAGCTGTTTTTT.

The J gene is TRBJ1-2, the V gene TRBV6-1, with 7 bases matching TRBD1. The trim removed 6 bases at V and 3 bases at J, leaving 7 bases unmatched. CDR3 length: 14 residues. The germline V gene encodes CDR1 MNHNS and CDR2 SASEGT. The CDR3 reads CASRARQGDYGYTF. The CDR3 DNA follows: TGTGCCAGCAGGGCCCGGCAGGGGGACTATGGCTACACCTTC.

This sequence joins TRBV20-1 and TRBJ2-1; 10 bases map to TRBD2. The germline V gene encodes CDR1 DFQATT and CDR2 SNEGSKA (reference sequence). Trimming cost V 4 bases and J 2 bases; bases outside gene matches: 8. The CDR3 contains 16 residues. In DNA, the CDR3 is TGCAGTGCTATTACCGGTACTAGCGGGACCTACAATGAGCAGTTCTTC. Protein: CSAITGTSGTYNEQFF.

The chain's CDR3 is CASSSPTSVAETQYF. CDR3 nucleotide sequence: TGTGCCAGCAGCTCGCCGACTAGCGTGGCCGAGACCCAGTACTTC. V is TRBV5-4 and J is TRBJ2-5; 8 bases match TRBD2. With V trimmed by 3 bases and J by 5 bases, 9 bases remained unmatched. From germline, CDR1 is SGHNT and CDR2 YYREEE (reference sequence). The CDR3 has 15 residues.